This is a list of T cell receptor beta chains from one sample in a study of T cells in Graves' hyperthyroidism and ophthalmopathy. TCRdb re-derived calls from the multiplex PCR reads in MiXCR, one entry per CDR3 protein. The sample lists 550,000 to 650,000 distinct CDR3 sequences; less than 15% were seen once. Sequencing input: blood. These receptors were collected from a woman aged 40 to 49 with Graves' hyperthyroidism. CDR3s include the opening cysteine and the closing phenylalanine or tryptophan. The D gene is left open where the match is weak. For some rows the clone size is stated as once, few or many, or as a class when expanded; others skip it.

abundance: many; d_gene: TRBD2; j_gene: TRBJ2-7; v_gene: TRBV5-1; CDR3nt: TGCGCCAGCAGCTTTTGGACTAGCGGGACTTACGAGCAGTACTTC; CDR3aa: CASSFWTSGTYEQYF
abundance: .; d_gene: TRBD1; j_gene: TRBJ2-7; v_gene: TRBV9; CDR3nt: TGTGCCAGCAGCGGGACAGGCGAGACCTACGAGCAGTACTTC; CDR3aa: CASSGTGETYEQYF
abundance: many; d_gene: .; j_gene: TRBJ2-1; v_gene: TRBV5-1; CDR3nt: TGCGCCAGCAAAACCCAGGGGCCTTACAATGAGCAGTTCTTC; CDR3aa: CASKTQGPYNEQFF
abundance: many; d_gene: .; j_gene: TRBJ2-7; v_gene: TRBV18; CDR3nt: TGTGCCAGCTCACCAAGGTTTGGAACGAAGTACTTC; CDR3aa: CASSPRFGTKYF
abundance: .; d_gene: .; j_gene: TRBJ2-7; v_gene: TRBV6-2/TRBV6-3; CDR3nt: TGTGCCAGCAGACAGGACAGTCCCTACGAGCAGTACTTC; CDR3aa: CASRQDSPYEQYF
abundance: many; d_gene: TRBD1; j_gene: TRBJ2-7; v_gene: TRBV2; CDR3nt: TGTGCCAGCAGCCTAGGGACAGGTCCTGGACAGAACGAGCAGTACTTC; CDR3aa: CASSLGTGPGQNEQYF
abundance: many; d_gene: .; j_gene: TRBJ1-2; v_gene: TRBV6-5; CDR3nt: TGTGCCAGCAGTTACTCCGGAGTCCCTCCAACTAACTATGGCTACACCTTC; CDR3aa: CASSYSGVPPTNYGYTF
abundance: .; d_gene: .; j_gene: TRBJ1-1; v_gene: TRBV4-2; CDR3nt: TGTGCCAGCAGCCAAGATTCGGCTGGCACTGAAGCTTTCTTT; CDR3aa: CASSQDSAGTEAFF
abundance: many; d_gene: TRBD1; j_gene: TRBJ2-3; v_gene: TRBV5-6; CDR3nt: TGTGCCAGCAGGAACCGGGACAGGAGCACAGATACGCAGTATTTT; CDR3aa: CASRNRDRSTDTQYF
abundance: .; d_gene: TRBD1; j_gene: TRBJ1-5; v_gene: TRBV18; CDR3nt: TGTGCCAGCTCACCATTAAGCTTTGGGACAGGCTATAGCAATCAGCCCCAGCATTTT; CDR3aa: CASSPLSFGTGYSNQPQHF
abundance: many; d_gene: .; j_gene: TRBJ2-1; v_gene: TRBV28; CDR3nt: TGTGCCAGCAGTTTAAGCCCCTCCTTGGGGGTTGAGCAGTTCTTC; CDR3aa: CASSLSPSLGVEQFF
abundance: many; d_gene: TRBD2; j_gene: TRBJ2-7; v_gene: TRBV20-1; CDR3nt: TGCAGTGCTAGAGATTCCAGCGGGGGGCGTTACGAGCAGTACTTC; CDR3aa: CSARDSSGGRYEQYF
abundance: many; d_gene: .; j_gene: TRBJ2-7; v_gene: TRBV20-1; CDR3nt: TGCAGTGCTAGCCGACAGACCTACGAGCAGTACTTC; CDR3aa: CSASRQTYEQYF
abundance: many; d_gene: TRBD2; j_gene: TRBJ2-1; v_gene: TRBV3-1; CDR3nt: TGTGCCAGCAGCCACCTAGCGGGAGGGGGGTACAATGAGCAGTTCTTC; CDR3aa: CASSHLAGGGYNEQFF
abundance: many; d_gene: .; j_gene: TRBJ2-7; v_gene: TRBV6-1; CDR3nt: TGTGCCACCCGGTGGGGCGCGGTCCCCTACGAGCAGTACTTC; CDR3aa: CATRWGAVPYEQYF
abundance: many; d_gene: .; j_gene: TRBJ2-3; v_gene: TRBV20-1; CDR3nt: TGCAGTGCTGAGGGCGACCATACGCAGTATTTT; CDR3aa: CSAEGDHTQYF
abundance: few; d_gene: TRBD2; j_gene: TRBJ2-2; v_gene: TRBV4-2; CDR3nt: TGTGCCAGCAGCCAAGAGCGAAGCGGGAGTTTGAACGGGGAGCTGTTTTTT; CDR3aa: CASSQERSGSLNGELFF
abundance: .; d_gene: .; j_gene: TRBJ1-3; v_gene: TRBV11-2; CDR3nt: TGTGCCAGCAGCTTTTTCATCTCGACGGAGATCTCTGGAAACACCACATATTTT; CDR3aa: CASSFFISTEISGNTTYF
abundance: .; d_gene: .; j_gene: TRBJ2-2; v_gene: TRBV7-9; CDR3nt: TGTGCCAGCAGCTTAGCTGCTTGGGAGCCCGGGGAGCTGTTTTTT; CDR3aa: CASSLAAWEPGELFF
abundance: .; d_gene: .; j_gene: TRBJ2-7; v_gene: TRBV2; CDR3nt: TGTGCCAGCAGTGGAGGGTCTGGCTCCTACGAGCAGTATTTC; CDR3aa: CASSGGSGSYEQYF
abundance: .; d_gene: .; j_gene: TRBJ2-7; v_gene: TRBV5-1; CDR3nt: TGCGCCAGCAGCGCGATGACTAGCTCCTACGAGCAGTACTTC; CDR3aa: CASSAMTSSYEQYF
abundance: few; d_gene: .; j_gene: TRBJ2-7; v_gene: TRBV12-3/TRBV12-4; CDR3nt: TGTGCCAGCACCTCTTTCGACGTGAATTACGAGCAGTACTTC; CDR3aa: CASTSFDVNYEQYF
abundance: many; d_gene: TRBD1; j_gene: TRBJ2-7; v_gene: TRBV7-2; CDR3nt: TGTGCCAGCAGCCTGAAACAGGGGGACTCCTACGAGCAGTACTTC; CDR3aa: CASSLKQGDSYEQYF
abundance: .; d_gene: .; j_gene: TRBJ1-5; v_gene: TRBV6-5; CDR3nt: TGTGCCGCATTACAGGGAGGAGGTCAGCCCCAGCATTTT; CDR3aa: CAALQGGGQPQHF
abundance: many; d_gene: .; j_gene: TRBJ1-6; v_gene: TRBV2; CDR3nt: TGTGCCAGCAGTGAAACAGGGTATAGGTCACCCCTCCACTTT; CDR3aa: CASSETGYRSPLHF
abundance: few; d_gene: TRBD2; j_gene: TRBJ2-3; v_gene: TRBV11-2; CDR3nt: TGTGCCAGCAGCCCGGGACTAGCGGGAGGTATAGGTACGCAGTATTTT; CDR3aa: CASSPGLAGGIGTQYF
abundance: many; d_gene: TRBD2; j_gene: TRBJ2-1; v_gene: TRBV29-1; CDR3nt: TGCAGCGTGGTTACTAGCGGGAGTAACTCCCACAATGAGCAGTTCTTC; CDR3aa: CSVVTSGSNSHNEQFF
abundance: many; d_gene: .; j_gene: TRBJ2-4; v_gene: TRBV25-1; CDR3nt: TGTGCCAGCAGTGCTAAGAGGGGTAACATTCAGTACTTC; CDR3aa: CASSAKRGNIQYF
abundance: few; d_gene: .; j_gene: TRBJ2-7; v_gene: TRBV2; CDR3nt: TGTGCCAGCAGTGAAGGTCAGGTACTGCCCTACGAGCAGTACTTC; CDR3aa: CASSEGQVLPYEQYF
abundance: many; d_gene: .; j_gene: TRBJ1-1; v_gene: TRBV12-3/TRBV12-4; CDR3nt: TGTGCCAGCAGTTTAGGAGCCATGGGGGAGCCCAACACTGAAGCTTTCTTT; CDR3aa: CASSLGAMGEPNTEAFF
abundance: many; d_gene: .; j_gene: TRBJ2-5; v_gene: TRBV9; CDR3nt: TGTGCCAGCAGCGTCACCCTCAACTTAGACAGGCAAGAGACCCAGTACTTC; CDR3aa: CASSVTLNLDRQETQYF
abundance: many; d_gene: .; j_gene: TRBJ1-1; v_gene: TRBV7-8; CDR3nt: TGTGCCAGCAGCTTCGCAGTCTTCGAGAACACTGAAGCTTTCTTT; CDR3aa: CASSFAVFENTEAFF
abundance: many; d_gene: .; j_gene: TRBJ2-1; v_gene: TRBV11-2; CDR3nt: TGTGCCAGCAGCTTGGATTCGGGGACCAATGAGCAGTTCTTC; CDR3aa: CASSLDSGTNEQFF
abundance: many; d_gene: .; j_gene: TRBJ2-1; v_gene: TRBV6-1; CDR3nt: TGTGCCAGCAGTGATTGGAGGGGGTTCAATGAGCAGTTCTTC; CDR3aa: CASSDWRGFNEQFF
abundance: many; d_gene: .; j_gene: TRBJ1-1; v_gene: TRBV2; CDR3nt: TGTGCCAGCAGTGCGGCAGACACTGAAGCTTTCTTT; CDR3aa: CASSAADTEAFF
abundance: many; d_gene: TRBD1; j_gene: TRBJ2-7; v_gene: TRBV3-1; CDR3nt: TGTGCCAGCAGCCAACCTCAGAAGACAGGGGTATACGAGCAGTACTTC; CDR3aa: CASSQPQKTGVYEQYF
abundance: few; d_gene: .; j_gene: TRBJ1-5; v_gene: TRBV7-2; CDR3nt: TGTGCCAGCAGCTTAGGTATTAATAGCAATCAGCCCCAGCATTTT; CDR3aa: CASSLGINSNQPQHF
abundance: many; d_gene: .; j_gene: TRBJ2-3; v_gene: TRBV3-1; CDR3nt: TGTGCCAGCAGCCAACGGAGCGGGAGCACAGATACGCAGTATTTT; CDR3aa: CASSQRSGSTDTQYF
abundance: many; d_gene: TRBD2; j_gene: TRBJ2-1; v_gene: TRBV11-2; CDR3nt: TGTGCCAGCAGCTTTGGAACGAGGGGCGGGAGAAAGGTGGATGAGCAGTTCTTC; CDR3aa: CASSFGTRGGRKVDEQFF
abundance: many; d_gene: TRBD2; j_gene: TRBJ2-1; v_gene: TRBV27; CDR3nt: TGTGCCAGCGGCGCTAGCGGGGCGGGGAGCGATGAGCAGTTCTTC; CDR3aa: CASGASGAGSDEQFF
abundance: .; d_gene: .; j_gene: TRBJ1-1; v_gene: TRBV19; CDR3nt: TGTGCCAGTAGAGCACCTCTCGGCACTGAAGCTTTCTTT; CDR3aa: CASRAPLGTEAFF
abundance: few; d_gene: .; j_gene: TRBJ2-2; v_gene: TRBV7-3; CDR3nt: TGTGCCAGCAGCTTATACTCCGGGGGATCCACCGGGGAGCTGTTTTTT; CDR3aa: CASSLYSGGSTGELFF
abundance: many; d_gene: TRBD2; j_gene: TRBJ2-2; v_gene: TRBV30; CDR3nt: TGTGCCTGGAGTGTCCTGGCGGGAGCTCACACCGGGGAGCTGTTTTTT; CDR3aa: CAWSVLAGAHTGELFF
abundance: few; d_gene: .; j_gene: TRBJ2-7; v_gene: TRBV27; CDR3nt: TGTGCCAGCAGTTCGATAGACAGTTCCTACGAGCAGTACTTC; CDR3aa: CASSSIDSSYEQYF
abundance: many; d_gene: .; j_gene: TRBJ2-5; v_gene: TRBV27; CDR3nt: TGTGCCAGCAGCTTATCTGGGACAACGAGGGCGGAGACCCAGTACTTC; CDR3aa: CASSLSGTTRAETQYF
abundance: many; d_gene: .; j_gene: TRBJ2-7; v_gene: TRBV28; CDR3nt: TGTGCCAGCAGTTTGCAGGGCTATAGGGAGCAGTACTTC; CDR3aa: CASSLQGYREQYF
abundance: .; d_gene: TRBD2; j_gene: TRBJ2-1; v_gene: TRBV6-1; CDR3nt: TGTGCCAGCTTGGGGACTAACCACAATGAGCAGTTCTTC; CDR3aa: CASLGTNHNEQFF
abundance: many; d_gene: .; j_gene: TRBJ2-1; v_gene: TRBV30; CDR3nt: TGTGCCTGGATCAGCCAGGGTGACAATGAGCAGTTCTTC; CDR3aa: CAWISQGDNEQFF
abundance: .; d_gene: .; j_gene: TRBJ2-3; v_gene: TRBV10-1; CDR3nt: TGCGCCAGCAGTGAGGCCATCCTAGATACGCAGTATTTT; CDR3aa: CASSEAILDTQYF
abundance: .; d_gene: TRBD1; j_gene: TRBJ1-2; v_gene: TRBV5-1; CDR3nt: TGCGCCAGCAGCCCAGAGGGACAGGTCTATGGCTACACCTTC; CDR3aa: CASSPEGQVYGYTF
abundance: few; d_gene: TRBD1; j_gene: TRBJ1-1; v_gene: TRBV18; CDR3nt: TGTGCCAGCTCACCACTAGGTGCGACAGGGGTTTCTGAAGCTTTCTTT; CDR3aa: CASSPLGATGVSEAFF
abundance: .; d_gene: .; j_gene: TRBJ1-1; v_gene: TRBV19; CDR3nt: TGTGCCAGTAGTATGCAGTTGAACACTGAAGCTTTCTTT; CDR3aa: CASSMQLNTEAFF
abundance: many; d_gene: .; j_gene: TRBJ1-4; v_gene: TRBV7-8; CDR3nt: TGTGCCAGCAGCTTAGGGGGGGGCAGTATGGAAAAACTGTTTTTT; CDR3aa: CASSLGGGSMEKLFF
abundance: many; d_gene: .; j_gene: TRBJ1-5; v_gene: TRBV12-3/TRBV12-4; CDR3nt: TGTGCCAGCAGTTTCTACGGGAGTGGGGTGGCAGGGGAAAATAGCAATCAGCCCCAGCATTTT; CDR3aa: CASSFYGSGVAGENSNQPQHF
abundance: many; d_gene: TRBD1; j_gene: TRBJ2-2; v_gene: TRBV3-1; CDR3nt: TGTGCCAGCAGCCGGGGGACAGGAGCCTCGACCGGGGAGCTGTTTTTT; CDR3aa: CASSRGTGASTGELFF